This TCR beta chain is from a study of blood T cell repertoires in COVID-19. The V end was cut by 1 base, the J end by 2 bases, with 5 bases between. CDR1 is LGHDT, CDR2 YNNKEL, per germline (reference sequence). This CDR3 is built from 14 residues. Per the original methods: Cell counts per sample came from amplifying reference gene primers. Sequenced by immunoSEQ multiplex PCR; TCRdb stores in-frame clones only, minus some. V and J calls and clone size are copied from that table; D and trimming were computed from the DNA. This table holds some 160,000 clones, roughly 77% found once. Sequenced material: peripheral blood. The receptor was isolated from a man between 70 and 80 years old with active or convalescent COVID-19. V is TRBV3-1 (or the pseudogene TRBV3-2) and J is TRBJ1-4; D is uncertain. The CDR3 is CASSQGRTNEKLFF. In DNA form, the CDR3 reads TGTGCCAGCAGCCAAGGGAGGACTAATGAAAAACTGTTTTTT.